Listed below are T cell receptor beta chains from one sample, sequenced in a study of regulatory T cells in long-lasting Graves disease. TCRdb reanalysed the multiplex PCR reads using MiXCR and keeps one entry per CDR3 protein. The data contain about 300,000 distinct CDR3 sequences, roughly 18% of them seen just once; the ten biggest clones take up roughly 40%. Source: peripheral blood mononuclear cells (PBMCs), taken at new diagnosis, from a patient treated with antithyroid drugs. The receptor set was obtained from a female donor with Graves disease. CDR3s include the opening cysteine and the closing phenylalanine or tryptophan. D genes are given only for firm matches. For some rows the clone size is stated as once, few or many, or as a class when expanded; others skip it.

clone size: -
V gene: TRBV5-4
J gene: TRBJ1-1
D gene: -
CDR3 DNA: TGTGCCACCAACAGGAGCCCGAGGACTGAAGCTTTATTT
CDR3 protein: CATNRSPRTEALF

clone size: many
V gene: TRBV11-3
J gene: TRBJ1-1
D gene: -
CDR3 DNA: TGTGCCAGCAGCTTAGATTTCCGGGACTCCCGAGGAAGAACTGAAGCTTTCTTT
CDR3 protein: CASSLDFRDSRGRTEAFF

clone size: -
V gene: TRBV6-5
J gene: TRBJ2-5
D gene: TRBD1
CDR3 DNA: TGTGCCAGCAGTTACTCGCTACAGGGGGAACAAGAGACCCAGTACTTC
CDR3 protein: CASSYSLQGEQETQYF

clone size: many
V gene: TRBV11-2
J gene: TRBJ2-7
D gene: -
CDR3 DNA: TGTGCCAGCACCCCAGGGGGAGGGCTCGAGCAGTACTTC
CDR3 protein: CASTPGGGLEQYF

clone size: -
V gene: TRBV28
J gene: TRBJ1-5
D gene: TRBD1
CDR3 DNA: TGTGCCAGCAGTGTGACAGGGAATCCCCCTCAGCCCCAGCATTTT
CDR3 protein: CASSVTGNPPQPQHF

clone size: -
V gene: TRBV4-1
J gene: TRBJ1-5
D gene: TRBD1
CDR3 DNA: TGCGCCAGCAGCCAAGGGCAGGGGGTCAATCAGCCCCAGCATTTT
CDR3 protein: CASSQGQGVNQPQHF

clone size: many
V gene: TRBV25-1
J gene: TRBJ2-7
D gene: TRBD1
CDR3 DNA: TGTGCCAGCAGTGCTCTGGGACAGGGGACCCGCGGCGAGCAGTACTTC
CDR3 protein: CASSALGQGTRGEQYF

clone size: many
V gene: TRBV28
J gene: TRBJ2-3
D gene: TRBD2
CDR3 DNA: TGTGCCAGCAGCGCTACCCCCCCCAGGGAGGGGTATACGCAGTATTTT
CDR3 protein: CASSATPPREGYTQYF

clone size: -
V gene: TRBV6-5
J gene: TRBJ2-5
D gene: -
CDR3 DNA: TGTGCCAGCAGTTCGGGTGGGAAGACCCAGTACTTC
CDR3 protein: CASSSGGKTQYF

clone size: many
V gene: TRBV11-2
J gene: TRBJ1-4
D gene: -
CDR3 DNA: TGTGCCAGCAGCCAGAGTGAAAAACTGTTTTTT
CDR3 protein: CASSQSEKLFF

clone size: -
V gene: TRBV12-3/TRBV12-4
J gene: TRBJ1-5
D gene: -
CDR3 DNA: TGTGCCAGCACTTTTAGGGGGGCTGGGAATCAGCCCCAGCATTTT
CDR3 protein: CASTFRGAGNQPQHF

clone size: many
V gene: TRBV5-1
J gene: TRBJ1-6
D gene: -
CDR3 DNA: TGCGCCAGCAGCTTAGACAGGACGGTCGGATCACCCCTCCACTTT
CDR3 protein: CASSLDRTVGSPLHF

clone size: many
V gene: TRBV12-3/TRBV12-4
J gene: TRBJ1-5
D gene: -
CDR3 DNA: TGTGCCAGCAGTTTAGGAGATCAGGGCTATCAGCCCCAGCATTTT
CDR3 protein: CASSLGDQGYQPQHF

clone size: many
V gene: TRBV5-6
J gene: TRBJ2-5
D gene: -
CDR3 DNA: TGTGCCAGCAGCACACGGCCTGGCCAAGAGACCCAGTACTTC
CDR3 protein: CASSTRPGQETQYF

clone size: many
V gene: TRBV29-1
J gene: TRBJ2-3
D gene: TRBD2
CDR3 DNA: TGCAGCGTCCGGACTAGGTTCACAGATACGCAGTATTTT
CDR3 protein: CSVRTRFTDTQYF

clone size: many
V gene: TRBV9
J gene: TRBJ2-1
D gene: TRBD2
CDR3 DNA: TGTGCCAGCAGCGTAGCCGGAGCGGGAGCATACAATGAGCAGTTCTTC
CDR3 protein: CASSVAGAGAYNEQFF

clone size: -
V gene: TRBV25-1
J gene: TRBJ2-1
D gene: TRBD2
CDR3 DNA: TGTGCCAGCAGTGAATTGGGGTTAGCTAGCGGCCCCCAAAGCTACAATGAGCAGTTCTTC
CDR3 protein: CASSELGLASGPQSYNEQFF

clone size: many
V gene: TRBV9
J gene: TRBJ1-6
D gene: TRBD1
CDR3 DNA: TGTGCCAGCAGCGCGTCAGGGGGTCCCAGGGATTCACCCCTCCACTTT
CDR3 protein: CASSASGGPRDSPLHF

clone size: -
V gene: TRBV7-2
J gene: TRBJ2-2
D gene: TRBD2
CDR3 DNA: TGTGCCAGCACCAAAAAGCGGGGACCCGGGGAGCTGTTTTTT
CDR3 protein: CASTKKRGPGELFF

clone size: many
V gene: TRBV12-3/TRBV12-4
J gene: TRBJ1-1
D gene: -
CDR3 DNA: TGTGCCAGCAGTTGGAAGGCGGGGGGGCGCGGAAGGACTGAAGCTTTCTTT
CDR3 protein: CASSWKAGGRGRTEAFF

clone size: -
V gene: TRBV19
J gene: TRBJ2-3
D gene: TRBD2
CDR3 DNA: TGTGCCAGTAGTATGGCGGGAGGGCCGATTGGCACAGATACGCAGTATTTT
CDR3 protein: CASSMAGGPIGTDTQYF

clone size: -
V gene: TRBV10-3
J gene: TRBJ2-5
D gene: -
CDR3 DNA: TGTGCCATCAGTGAGAATGGGCTAGCCCAAGAGACCCAGTACTTC
CDR3 protein: CAISENGLAQETQYF

clone size: many
V gene: TRBV19
J gene: TRBJ1-5
D gene: -
CDR3 DNA: TGTGCCAGTAGATGGGACGGGCAGGGAGGCAATCAGCCCCAGCATTTT
CDR3 protein: CASRWDGQGGNQPQHF

clone size: many
V gene: TRBV28
J gene: TRBJ2-1
D gene: TRBD2
CDR3 DNA: TGTGCCAGCAGTTCGCTTCGACTAGCGGGAGGAAGAGTCGGTGAGCAGTTCTTC
CDR3 protein: CASSSLRLAGGRVGEQFF

clone size: many
V gene: TRBV7-8
J gene: TRBJ1-2
D gene: -
CDR3 DNA: TGTGCCAGCAGCCAGCTTTGGTTAAACTATGGCTACACCTTC
CDR3 protein: CASSQLWLNYGYTF

clone size: -
V gene: TRBV18
J gene: TRBJ1-1
D gene: -
CDR3 DNA: TGTGCCAGCTCACCACAGCGCATGAACACTGAAGCTTTCTTT
CDR3 protein: CASSPQRMNTEAFF

clone size: many
V gene: TRBV19
J gene: TRBJ1-4
D gene: -
CDR3 DNA: TGTGCCAGTAGTATACGAAGTGTGGGTAAGGGAGGGGAAAAACTGTTTTTT
CDR3 protein: CASSIRSVGKGGEKLFF

clone size: many
V gene: TRBV6-1
J gene: TRBJ2-5
D gene: -
CDR3 DNA: TGTGCCAGCAGGCTCAGGGCCAAAGGGGGAGGGGTCCAAGAGACCCAGTACTTC
CDR3 protein: CASRLRAKGGGVQETQYF